In its sample, the clone carrying this T cell receptor beta chain was seen a few times. Its specificity is unknown. As processed by the authors: A per-sample median of 95,638 TCRs was observed, with counts ranging from 23,224 to 690,600. MiXCR, run by TCRdb on the RACE reads, gives a single entry per CDR3 protein. The V and J calls here are based on TCRdb, not the publication. The sample includes about 80,000 distinct CDR3 sequences, 14% of them seen just once. The V gene's germline CDR1 is MNHEY and CDR2 SVGAGI. This CDR3 contains 15 residues. V shed 7 bases and J 3 bases; nucleotides not matched to a gene: 11. Time point: pre-sensitization, week 0. Regarding treatment: therapeutic diphenylcyclopropenone sensitization with weekly scalp DPC. These data belong to a study of human T cells and chemical hapten exposure. In the study overall: Women made up most patients, who had alopecia areata, totalis or universalis. Study observations and caveats: Versus controls, significantly more large CDR3 similarity clusters arose from expanded TCRs. The donor cohort had alopecia, so its immune response may not match that of healthy people.

The chain has TRBV6-5 and TRBJ2-7; 8 nucleotides line up with TRBD1. The origin of this receptor is a woman between 45 and 60 years old with alopecia areata. Some clones in this sample may be carry-over from other donors' samples. Source: whole blood, taken in connection with sensitization to the hapten diphenylcyclopropenone (DPC). The CDR3 protein is CASTTGAGGRYEQYF. For the CDR3, the DNA is TGTGCCAGCACCACCGGGGCAGGGGGCCGCTACGAGCAGTACTTC.